These 31 T cell receptor beta chains were all obtained from the same sample, sequenced in a study of patients and donors after allogeneic stem cell transplantation. TCRdb redid the calling of the RT-PCR reads with MiXCR, one entry per CDR3 protein. The sample records about 1,300 distinct CDR3 sequences, less than 45% being singletons. The sample consisted of blood, either unsorted or a sorted T cell fraction (not recorded which). The receptors were sampled from a human donor who was either an allogeneic HSCT recipient or a stem cell or donor lymphocyte infusion donor (not recorded which). It is not recorded whose cells these are; they may come from a transplant donor.

V and J are TRBV29-1 and TRBJ2-1; a weak D match, TRBD2 (5 bases). CDR1 SQVTM and CDR2 ANQGSEA come from the germline V gene. This CDR3 has 12 amino acids. The V end was cut by 4 bases, the J end by 7 bases, with 11 bases between. DNA for the CDR3: TGCAGCGTTGGGCGGGCTGGAAATGAGCAGTTCTTC. Its protein product is CSVGRAGNEQFF.

This clonotype is large in the sample. The chain links TRBV7-2 to TRBJ2-3; possibly TRBD2 for D (5 bases). The germline V gene encodes CDR1 SGHTA and CDR2 FQGNSA. V gave up 3 bases and J gave up 6 bases, with 10 bases separating them. The CDR3 extends over 13 amino acids. The CDR3, as DNA: TGTGCCAGCAGCTTCAGCGGATACGATACGCAGTATTTT. This codes for CASSFSGYDTQYF.

In its sample, this clonotype is medium-sized. The chain employs TRBV27 and TRBJ2-7; no reliable D call. CDR3 length equals 13 residues. The germline CDR1 and CDR2 sequences are MNHEY and SMNVEV (reference sequence). The V end was cut by 3 bases, the J end by 4 bases, with 10 bases between. For the CDR3, the DNA is TGTGCCAGCAGTTTGGCCGTTGGTTACGAGCAGTACTTC. It translates to CASSLAVGYEQYF.

This clonotype occurred a few times. CDR3 region: CASSQESSYNEQFF. The DNA for the CDR3 is TGTGCCAGCAGCCAAGAAAGCTCCTACAATGAGCAGTTCTTC. This chain links TRBV4-2 with TRBJ2-1; the D is unclear. V was cut by 0 bases and J by 0 bases, with 3 bases left in between. Looked up from germline, CDR1 is LGHNA and CDR2 is YNFKEQ. CDR3 size: 14 residues.

This clonotype was seen only a few times. The V and J genes are TRBV5-6 and TRBJ2-7, with D possibly matching TRBD1 (6 bases). Per the germline V gene, CDR1 is SGHDT and CDR2 is YYEEEE. The CDR3 extends over 14 amino acids. Between the trimmed V and J ends, which lost 4 bases and 1 base, there was a span of 12 bases. CDR3 residues: CASSTLTGSYEQYF. Here the CDR3 DNA reads TGTGCCAGCAGCACTCTGACAGGATCCTACGAGCAGTACTTC.

The rearrangement joins TRBV6-1 to TRBJ2-3; 9 bases match TRBD2. The V segment lost 6 bases and the J segment 4 bases; nucleotides outside the gene matches: 8. The CDR3 has 15 residues. Germline V CDR1 and CDR2: MNHNS, SASEGT. CDR3 bases: TGTGCCAGCAGGTATAGCGGGAGATCGGCAGATACGCAGTATTTT. It codes for CASRYSGRSADTQYF.

V is TRBV5-6 and J is TRBJ2-1; TRBD1 is a possible D gene (6 bases). V shed 4 bases and J shed 3 bases, with 14 bases lying between them. The CDR3 has 15 residues. CDR1 and CDR2 from the germline V gene are SGHDT and YYEEEE. The CDR3 sequence is CASSLDSLSYNEQFF. CDR3 nucleotide sequence: TGTGCCAGCAGCCTGGACAGCCTTAGCTACAATGAGCAGTTCTTC.

The chain recombines TRBV24-1 with TRBJ1-4; TRBD1 matches 8 bases. CDR3 length equals 15 residues. CDR1 is KGHDR, CDR2 SFDVKD, per germline. Trimming at V came to 3 bases and at J to 7 bases, leaving 6 bases not matched to a gene. This chain's CDR3 is CATSDGQGESEKLFF. CDR3 in DNA: TGTGCCACCAGTGATGGACAGGGAGAATCTGAAAAACTGTTTTTT.

V usage is TRBV13 and J usage is TRBJ2-5, with D unclear. Trimming removed 3 bases at V and 1 base at J, with 3 bases between. This CDR3 has 12 residues. Germline CDR1 and CDR2: PRHDT and FYEKMQ (reference sequence). DNA for the CDR3: TGTGCCAGCAGCTTTGCCCAAGAGACCCAGTACTTC. Residues: CASSFAQETQYF.

The chain is built from TRBV7-2 and TRBJ2-3; the D gene is possibly TRBD2 (6 bases). The CDR3 spans 13 residues. V was trimmed by 5 bases and J by 8 bases, leaving 14 bases between them. CDR1 and CDR2 (germline): SGHTA, FQGNSA. The CDR3 reads CASSPEQEGTQYF. The CDR3 nucleotides are TGTGCCAGCAGCCCTGAGCAGGAGGGTACGCAGTATTTT. Complete variable domain (other parts from reference TRBV7-2 and TRBJ2-3): GAGVSQSPSNKVTEKGKDVELRCDPISGHTALYWYRQSLGQGLEFLIYFQGNSAPDKSGLPSDRFSAERTGGSVSTLTIQRTQQEDSAVYLCASSPEQEGTQYFGPGTRLTVL.

In this sample, this clonotype turned up a few times. The CDR3 spells CASSLTDRNYEQYF. The DNA of the CDR3 is TGTGCCAGCAGCCTTACTGACAGAAACTACGAGCAGTACTTC. This sequence joins TRBV4-2 and TRBJ2-7; TRBD1 is a possible D gene (5 bases). There are 14 residues in the CDR3. The germline gives CDR1 LGHNA, CDR2 YNFKEQ. V lost 4 bases to trimming and J lost 3 bases, with 13 bases between them.

The V gene is TRBV5-1, the J gene TRBJ2-1, with D possibly called TRBD1 or TRBD2 (7 bases each). V lost 4 bases, J lost 10 bases, and 15 bases lay in between. The CDR3 runs to 13 residues. Germline loops: CDR1 SGHRS, CDR2 YFSETQ. The CDR3 is CASSPQGEGEQFF. DNA for the CDR3: TGCGCCAGCAGCCCCCAGGGGGAGGGCGAGCAGTTCTTC.

CDR3 amino acids: CASSFTSGSTGELFF. For the CDR3, the DNA is TGCGCCAGCAGCTTTACTAGCGGGAGCACCGGGGAGCTGTTTTTT. The J gene is TRBJ2-2, the V gene TRBV5-1, with 11 bases lining up with TRBD2. CDR1 and CDR2 (germline): SGHRS, YFSETQ. The V segment lost 2 bases and the J segment 4 bases; nucleotides outside the gene matches: 1. The CDR3 loop spans 15 amino acids.

The chain combines TRBV12-3 or TRBV12-4 with TRBJ2-1; the D is unclear. The CDR3 runs to 15 residues. Deletions cut 3 bases from V and 8 bases from J, with 17 bases between. This chain's CDR3 is CASSFLGSLGHEQFF. The CDR3 nucleotides read TGTGCCAGCAGTTTTTTAGGAAGTCTCGGGCATGAGCAGTTCTTC.

Judged by abundance, this clonotype is large. V is TRBV7-2 and J is TRBJ2-1, with D perhaps being TRBD1 or TRBD2 (5 bases each). Germline V gene lookup returns CDR1 SGHTA and CDR2 FQGNSA. This CDR3 region has 15 residues. Trimming cost V 5 bases and J 9 bases, with 20 bases left between them. The CDR3: CASSPEGTKPLEQFF. CDR3 DNA sequence: TGTGCCAGCAGCCCAGAGGGGACCAAACCGCTTGAGCAGTTCTTC.

This chain's CDR3 is CASSPGHGAEAFF. The DNA of the CDR3 is TGTGCCAGCAGTCCCGGGCACGGGGCTGAAGCTTTCTTT. The rearrangement links TRBV12-3 or TRBV12-4 to TRBJ1-1; D gene uncertain. The V and J ends lost 5 bases and 6 bases respectively, with 13 bases between them. The CDR3 has 13 residues.

This clonotype was counted only a few times. This chain connects TRBV30 to TRBJ2-1, with 7 bases fitting TRBD2. CDR3 length: 13 amino acids. Looked up from germline, CDR1 is GTSNPN and CDR2 is SVGIG (reference sequence). V was clipped by 5 bases and J by 9 bases; unmatched bases: 10. The chain's CDR3 is CAWGGAGEGEQFF. DNA of the CDR3: TGTGCCTGGGGCGGGGCGGGAGAGGGTGAGCAGTTCTTC.

The sample holds a few counts of this clonotype. The chain has TRBV5-4 and TRBJ2-1; D uncertain. Germline V gene sequence: CDR1 SGHNT, CDR2 YYREEE (reference sequence). V gave up 0 bases and J gave up 8 bases, with 6 bases separating them. CDR3 length equals 12 residues. In DNA, the CDR3 is TGTGCCAGCAGCTTGGACGGCGATGAGCAGTTCTTC. This codes for CASSLDGDEQFF. Combining the CDR3 with reference TRBV5-4 and TRBJ2-1 gives the whole variable domain ETGVTQSPTHLIKTRGQQVTLRCSSQSGHNTVSWYQQALGQGPQFIFQYYREEENGRGNFPPRFSGLQFPNYSSELNVNALELDDSALYLCASSLDGDEQFFGPGTRLTVL.

The chain couples TRBV7-2 to TRBJ2-3; D ambiguous. The CDR3 extends over 12 amino acids. CDR1 SGHTA and CDR2 FQGNSA come from the germline V gene. V was cut by 5 bases and J by 3 bases, with 6 bases left in between. Here the CDR3 DNA reads TGTGCCAGCAGCCCCGTGACAGATACGCAGTATTTT. Protein: CASSPVTDTQYF.

This clonotype was counted a few times. The chain is built from TRBV29-1 and TRBJ1-1; D is undetermined. Trimming took off 6 bases at V and 1 base at J, with 9 bases between the two ends. The V gene's germline CDR1 is SQVTM and CDR2 ANQGSEA. The CDR3 is 12 residues long. As DNA, the CDR3 is TGCAGCGTGCTGACGGGGAACACTGAAGCTTTCTTT. Translation: CSVLTGNTEAFF.

J is TRBJ2-3 and V is TRBV4-3; 8 bases align to TRBD1. CDR3 length: 14 amino acids. V shed 6 bases, J shed 3 bases, and the junction held 5 bases outside the gene matches. CDR1 and CDR2 from the germline V gene are LGHNA and YSLEER. The DNA of the CDR3 is TGCGCCAGCAGAGACAGGGGTAAAACAGATACGCAGTATTTT. Translating it yields CASRDRGKTDTQYF.

This clonotype was counted once. The chain links TRBV7-4 to TRBJ2-7; 13 bases line up with TRBD2. The J segment lost 2 bases and the V segment lost 5 bases, leaving 3 bases of the junction unmatched. This CDR3 region has 15 residues. Germline V gives CDR1 SGHVT, CDR2 SQSDAQ. The CDR3 nucleotides are TGTGCCAGCAGCGCCACTAGCGGGAGGGCCTACGAGCAGTACTTC. Encoded protein: CASSATSGRAYEQYF. Full variable domain (missing parts from reference TRBV7-4 and TRBJ2-7): GAGVSQSPRYKVAKRGRDVALRCDSISGHVTLYWYRQTLGQGSEVLTYSQSDAQRDKSGRPSGRFSAERPERSVSTLKIQRTEQGDSAVYLCASSATSGRAYEQYFGPGTRLTVT.

This clonotype qualifies as medium-sized. The chain combines TRBV28 with TRBJ2-1; the match to TRBD2 covers 12 bases. CDR1 is MDHEN, CDR2 SYDVKM, per germline. V shed 11 bases and J 7 bases; nucleotides not matched to a gene: 6. The CDR3 covers 13 residues. The CDR3 region has the DNA TGTGCCGCGACTAGCGGGAGTGTGAATGAGCAGTTCTTC. Protein sequence: CAATSGSVNEQFF.

This clonotype was seen a few times. The rearrangement links TRBV7-6 to TRBJ2-7; weak D call: TRBD2 (5 bases). This CDR3 region has 16 residues. The V end was cut by 1 base, the J end by 1 base, with 14 bases between. Per the germline V gene, CDR1 is SGHVS and CDR2 is FNYEAQ. CDR3 bases: TGTGCCAGCAGCTTAGGGCTCCAAGCGGAGTCCTACGAGCAGTACTTC. Translating gives CASSLGLQAESYEQYF.

V is TRBV7-2 and J is TRBJ2-1, with 8 bases aligning to TRBD1. The CDR3 is 13 amino acids. The V segment lost 8 bases and the J segment 6 bases; nucleotides outside the gene matches: 6. CDR1 SGHTA and CDR2 FQGNSA come from the germline V gene. CDR3: CASGNTGGNEQFF. CDR3 in DNA: TGTGCCAGCGGAAACACAGGGGGCAATGAGCAGTTCTTC.

This clonotype was seen only a few times. Here the CDR3 DNA reads TGTGCCAGCAGCTCCCGACAGCGGGGAAATGAGCAGTTCTTC. Amino acid sequence: CASSSRQRGNEQFF. The rearrangement uses TRBV7-8 and TRBJ2-1, with 7 bases matching TRBD2. The CDR3 has 14 amino acids. The V gene's germline CDR1 is SGHVS and CDR2 FQNEAQ. J gave up 7 bases and V 4 bases, and 7 bases lay outside the gene matches.

The V call is TRBV28, the J call TRBJ1-6; D is undetermined. Per germline, CDR1 MDHEN and CDR2 SYDVKM. V shed 3 bases and J shed 8 bases, with 11 bases lying between them. CDR3 length: 14 residues. CDR3 in amino acids: CASSFGQLYSPLHF. For the CDR3, the DNA is TGTGCCAGCAGTTTTGGGCAGCTTTATTCACCCCTCCACTTT.

The table lists this clonotype with a few counts. The genes are TRBV7-2 and TRBJ2-3; D is perhaps TRBD1 (5 bases). The CDR3 contains 13 residues. Germline CDR1 and CDR2: SGHTA and FQGNSA. Trimming shortened V by 6 bases and J by 8 bases, and 15 bases separated the two germline ends. In nucleotides, the CDR3 is TGTGCCAGCAGAGGGGCTAGACCGGGTACGCAGTATTTT. Translating it yields CASRGARPGTQYF.

The J gene is TRBJ2-7, the V gene TRBV7-2, with D unresolved. V was cut by 5 bases and J by 3 bases, with 11 bases left in between. The CDR3 is 13 residues long. Per the germline V gene, CDR1 is SGHTA and CDR2 is FQGNSA. CDR3 sequence (DNA): TGTGCCAGCAGCCTAGAACGGAACTACGAGCAGTACTTC. Translation gives CASSLERNYEQYF.

This clonotype was picked up a small number of times. The genes are TRBV7-9 and TRBJ2-1; TRBD1 matches 7 bases. J lost 4 bases, V lost 0 bases, and 6 bases had no gene match. This CDR3 contains 16 residues. The germline V gene has CDR1 SEHNR and CDR2 FQNEAQ (reference sequence). DNA for the CDR3: TGTGCCAGCAGCTTAGCTAGGGGGCCCCTATACAATGAGCAGTTCTTC. It codes for CASSLARGPLYNEQFF. The full variable domain, completed using reference TRBV7-9 and TRBJ2-1, is DTGVSQNPRHKITKRGQNVTFRCDPISEHNRLYWYRQTLGQGPEFLTYFQNEAQLEKSRLLSDRFSAERPKGSFSTLEIQRTEQGDSAMYLCASSLARGPLYNEQFFGPGTRLTVL.

Only one count was recorded for this clonotype. This chain joins TRBV20-1 and TRBJ2-7; the match to TRBD1 covers 7 bases. The germline gives CDR1 DFQATT, CDR2 SNEGSKA (reference sequence). J gave up 3 bases and V 3 bases, and 5 bases lay outside the gene matches. The CDR3 extends over 13 amino acids. The CDR3 DNA sequence: TGCAGTGCTAGCCGACAGGGCCTCTACGAGCAGTACTTC. Translating gives CSASRQGLYEQYF.